The 9 T cell receptor beta chains listed next were all sequenced from one sample in a study of cytotoxic CD8 clonotypes in ibrutinib-treated CLL. Method: immunoSEQ multiplex PCR; TCRdb's copy keeps in-frame clones and lacks some. Of some 140,000 clones in the sample, 75% to 95% were seen once. The input for sequencing was PBMCs, taken after 12 months of ibrutinib treatment. The receptor source for this set is a human donor with chronic lymphocytic leukemia.

The chain combines TRBV9 with TRBJ2-1; D gene unclear. V lost 5 bases, J lost 3 bases, and 12 bases lay in between. CDR3 length: 14 residues. Germline V gene lookup returns CDR1 SGDLS and CDR2 YYNGEE. The DNA for the CDR3 is TGTGCCAGCAGTGGACCGGCCCTCTACAATGAGCAGTTCTTC. Translated, it gives CASSGPALYNEQFF.

This chain connects TRBV19 to TRBJ2-7; D is uncertain. CDR1 and CDR2 (germline): LNHDA, SQIVND (reference sequence). V gave up 0 bases and J gave up 7 bases, with 7 bases separating them. CDR3 length: 12 residues. The CDR3 here is CASSIDLGEQYF. Here the CDR3 DNA reads TGTGCCAGTAGTATAGATCTAGGGGAGCAGTACTTC.

The V call is TRBV19, the J call TRBJ1-1, with TRBD1 matching 11 bases. In germline, CDR1 is LNHDA, CDR2 SQIVND (reference sequence). The junction had 13 bases not matched to a gene; V was cut back by 6 bases and J by 10 bases. The CDR3 length is 15 residues. CDR3 in DNA: TGTGCCAGTAGCCCCGCCGGGACAGGGGGATTAGGAGCTTTCTTT. It translates to CASSPAGTGGLGAFF.

This clone was counted a few times. The rearrangement links TRBV19 to TRBJ1-4, with TRBD1 identical over 10 bases. J gave up 8 bases and V 4 bases, and 7 bases lay outside the gene matches. Per the germline V gene, CDR1 is LNHDA and CDR2 is SQIVND (reference sequence). This CDR3 is built from 15 residues. The CDR3 DNA reads TGTGCCAGTAGTACGACAGGGGGCGCTGGGGAAAAACTGTTTTTT. Its translation is CASSTTGGAGEKLFF.

The table lists this clone with a few counts. The chain recombines TRBV14 with TRBJ1-1; D perhaps matches TRBD1 (6 bases). The CDR3 is 14 amino acids. Per germline, CDR1 SGHDN and CDR2 FVKESK. The V and J ends lost 4 bases and 8 bases respectively, with 17 bases between them. CDR3 protein: CASSLSPSDREAFF. The CDR3 DNA reads as TGTGCCAGCAGCCTATCCCCCAGCGACAGGGAAGCTTTCTTT.

The CDR3 here is CATNPGLRASTF. The CDR3 nucleotides are TGTGCCACCAATCCGGGACTCAGGGCCTCCACCTTC. J is TRBJ1-2 and V is TRBV28; tentatively, D is TRBD1 (5 bases). Germline lookup yields CDR1 MDHEN and CDR2 SYDVKM. The CDR3 length is 12 residues. Deletions cut 10 bases from V and 13 bases from J, with 22 bases between.

V gene TRBV10-3 combines with J gene TRBJ1-5; TRBD1 agrees at 12 bases. The V gene end was trimmed by 2 bases and the J gene end by 1 base; junction bases not matched to a gene: 6. The germline V gene has CDR1 ENHRY and CDR2 SYGVKD. This CDR3 region has 18 residues. Here the CDR3 DNA reads TGTGCCATCAGTGAGGAGCCCGGGACAGGGGGCAGCAATCAGCCCCAGCATTTT. Its translation is CAISEEPGTGGSNQPQHF.

This rearrangement joins TRBV28 to TRBJ2-3; D may match TRBD1 or TRBD2 (5 bases each). V was clipped by 8 bases and J by 2 bases, with 11 bases between them. Germline V gene sequence: CDR1 MDHEN, CDR2 SYDVKM. CDR3 length equals 13 residues. CDR3 nucleotides: TGTGCCAGCGGGACCCACCACACAGATACGCAGTATTTT. Translating it yields CASGTHHTDTQYF.

This chain uses TRBV6-5 with TRBJ2-2; D is possibly TRBD2 (6 bases). Looked up from germline, CDR1 is MNHEY and CDR2 is SVGAGI. This CDR3 is 12 amino acids long. The chain's CDR3 is CGTSRETGELFF. In nucleotides, the CDR3 is TGTGGAACTAGCAGGGAGACCGGGGAGCTGTTTTTT.